The next 24 T cell receptor beta chains were all read from a single sample in a study of response to subunit inactivated influenza vaccine. Each CDR3 protein is one row after TCRdb ran MiXCR on the RT-PCR reads. The data hold roughly 790,000 distinct CDR3 sequences, with 21% observed a single time. The sequences come from PBMCs from blood, collected around 5 days after vaccination. These receptors originate from a man aged 45-60 years who received an inactivated influenza vaccine.

This clonotype was counted ten times or more. The rearrangement links TRBV12-3 or TRBV12-4 to TRBJ2-5; D is unresolved. The CDR3 is 13 residues long. The V end was cut by 4 bases, the J end by 2 bases, with 8 bases between. CDR3 loop: CASSWRSQETQYF. CDR3 DNA sequence: TGTGCCAGCAGTTGGCGCTCGCAAGAGACCCAGTACTTC.

There are a few counts of this clonotype. The V gene is TRBV24-1, the J gene TRBJ2-1; 12 nucleotides agree with TRBD2. Germline CDR1 KGHDR, CDR2 SFDVKD. With V trimmed by 0 bases and J by 10 bases, 9 bases remained unmatched. The CDR3 covers 17 residues. Here the CDR3 reads CATSDLGTSGGTREQFF. The CDR3 DNA sequence: TGTGCCACCAGTGATTTGGGAACTAGCGGGGGGACCCGAGAGCAGTTCTTC.

This clonotype has more than one count but fewer than ten. The chain couples TRBV12-3 or TRBV12-4 to TRBJ2-3; TRBD2 matches 13 bases. The V segment lost 6 bases and the J segment 5 bases; nucleotides outside the gene matches: 2. This CDR3 region has 14 residues. CDR3 loop: CASRLAGGQDTQYF. The DNA for the CDR3 is TGTGCCAGCAGACTAGCGGGGGGGCAAGATACGCAGTATTTT.

The CDR3 protein is CASSQDGIAGGRTDTQYF. The CDR3 DNA is TGCGCCAGCAGCCAAGATGGGATAGCGGGGGGCCGCACAGATACGCAGTATTTT. V usage is TRBV4-3 and J usage is TRBJ2-3; TRBD2 matches at 10 bases. With 0 bases clipped from V and 1 base from J, the junction kept 7 bases outside the gene matches. The CDR3 consists of 18 residues. Germline V CDR1 and CDR2: LGHNA, YSLEER.

This clonotype occurred a few times. The chain uses TRBV4-2 and TRBJ1-1; D remains ambiguous. Deletions cut 4 bases from V and 8 bases from J, with 2 bases between. Per the germline V gene, CDR1 is LGHNA and CDR2 is YNFKEQ. This CDR3 spans 9 amino acids. The CDR3 here is CASSPEAFF. CDR3 nucleotide sequence: TGTGCCAGCAGCCCAGAAGCTTTCTTT.

This clonotype was seen ten or more times. The chain uses TRBV20-1 and TRBJ1-5; D is undetermined. This CDR3 region has 13 residues. Trimming cost V 5 bases and J 2 bases, with 10 bases left between them. Germline CDR1 is DFQATT and CDR2 is SNEGSKA (reference sequence). The CDR3 region is CSAATRGNQPQHF. DNA of the CDR3: TGCAGTGCTGCAACAAGGGGCAATCAGCCCCAGCATTTT.

This clonotype was observed a handful of times. This chain uses TRBV6-1 with TRBJ2-1; either TRBD1 or TRBD2 may fit D (5 bases each). Germline lookup yields CDR1 MNHNS and CDR2 SASEGT. The CDR3 extends over 14 amino acids. Trimming shortened V by 5 bases and J by 5 bases, and 13 bases separated the two germline ends. CDR3 protein: CASSPGPLNNEQFF. The DNA of the CDR3 is TGTGCCAGCAGTCCGGGACCACTAAACAATGAGCAGTTCTTC.

This clonotype has just a few counts. The chain has TRBV7-2 and TRBJ2-7; D is possibly TRBD1 (6 bases). The V end lost 0 bases, the J end lost 5 bases, and 11 bases lay between the germline ends. Per the germline V gene, CDR1 is SGHTA and CDR2 is FQGNSA. The CDR3 extends over 14 amino acids. The CDR3 DNA reads TGTGCCAGCAGCTTAGCCGCGGACAGTGACGAGCAGTACTTC. Translating it yields CASSLAADSDEQYF.

This clonotype occurred many times. V and J are TRBV30 and TRBJ2-7; D is unclear. The CDR3 length is 12 residues. CDR1 is GTSNPN and CDR2 is SVGIG in the germline V gene (reference sequence). Trimming removed 0 bases from V and 4 bases from J, with 7 bases in between. In DNA form, the CDR3 reads TGTGCCTGGAGTGTAGAAGGGTACGAGCAGTACTTC. Amino acids: CAWSVEGYEQYF.

There are a few counts of this clonotype. This chain connects TRBV10-3 to TRBJ2-7, with 14 bases that match TRBD2. The germline CDR1 and CDR2 sequences are ENHRY and SYGVKD. Trimming took 2 bases from V and 0 from J; bases not matched to a gene: 0. CDR3 length equals 16 residues. The CDR3 is CAISEGLAGGSYEQYF. The CDR3 nucleotides read TGTGCCATCAGTGAGGGACTAGCGGGAGGCTCCTACGAGCAGTACTTC.

The rearrangement links TRBV11-2 to TRBJ1-2, with D unclear. The CDR3 runs 14 residues. Germline V gives CDR1 SGHAT, CDR2 FQNNGV. V lost 6 bases to trimming and J lost 4 bases, with 15 bases between them. As DNA, the CDR3 is TGTGCCAGCAGACATCCGGTGGATCTCTATGGCTACACCTTC. It codes for CASRHPVDLYGYTF.

The V call is TRBV30, the J call TRBJ1-1; D call uncertain. Trimming cost V 4 bases and J 1 base, with 10 bases left between them. The CDR3 totals 13 residues. Germline loops: CDR1 GTSNPN, CDR2 SVGIG (reference sequence). The CDR3 nucleotides read TGTGCCTGGAAGTTGACCACGAACACTGAAGCTTTCTTT. It encodes CAWKLTTNTEAFF. Full variable domain (rest looked up from reference TRBV30 and TRBJ1-1): SQTIHQWPATLVQPVGSPLSLECTVEGTSNPNLYWYRQAAGRGLQLLFYSVGIGQISSEVPQNLSASRPQDRQFILSSKKLLLSDSGFYLCAWKLTTNTEAFFGQGTRLTVV.

This clonotype has just a few counts. V gene TRBV11-1 combines with J gene TRBJ2-1; 7 bases map to TRBD2. V was clipped by 8 bases and J by 0 bases; unmatched bases: 19. Germline V gives CDR1 SGHAT, CDR2 FQDESV (reference sequence). This CDR3 is 19 amino acids long. The CDR3 is CASGLRSSGTHTSYNEQFF. CDR3 DNA sequence: TGTGCCAGCGGCCTGAGATCTAGCGGCACCCATACCTCCTACAATGAGCAGTTCTTC. The whole variable domain, remainder taken from reference TRBV11-1 and TRBJ2-1, is EAEVAQSPRYKITEKSQAVAFWCDPISGHATLYWYRQILGQGPELLVQFQDESVVDDSQLPKDRFSAERLKGVDSTLKIQPAELGDSAMYLCASGLRSSGTHTSYNEQFFGPGTRLTVL.

The sample holds a few counts of this clonotype. The genes are TRBV4-2 and TRBJ1-6; D unclear. Trimming left V 0 bases short and J 9 bases short, with 3 bases between. CDR1 LGHNA and CDR2 YNFKEQ come from the germline V gene. The CDR3 totals 12 residues. CDR3 nucleotide sequence: TGTGCCAGCAGCCAAGATCGTTCACCCCTCCACTTT. It yields the protein CASSQDRSPLHF.

CDR3 in amino acids: CSARYSGSPLHF. CDR3 bases: TGCAGTGCTAGATACTCGGGGTCACCCCTCCACTTT. The chain has TRBV20-1 and TRBJ1-6; no firm D call. The CDR3 has 12 amino acids. With 2 bases removed from V and 10 bases from J, the gap between germline ends came to 9 bases. Germline-derived CDR1 and CDR2 are DFQATT and SNEGSKA (reference sequence).

The V call is TRBV11-2, the J call TRBJ2-7, with 11 bases lining up with TRBD2. CDR1 SGHAT and CDR2 FQNNGV come from the germline V gene. This CDR3 is built from 16 residues. Trimming at V came to 3 bases and at J to 4 bases, leaving 8 bases not matched to a gene. The DNA of the CDR3 is TGTGCCAGCAGCTTCTATACGGGACTAGCGGCTTACGAGCAGTACTTC. Translation: CASSFYTGLAAYEQYF.

The chain has TRBV6-5 and TRBJ2-1, with a tentative D call TRBD1 (6 bases). V gave up 2 bases and J gave up 4 bases, with 18 bases separating them. The CDR3 contains 17 residues. Looked up from germline, CDR1 is MNHEY and CDR2 is SVGAGI. The CDR3 reads CASSYARRGTTYNEQFF. In nucleotides, the CDR3 is TGTGCCAGCAGTTACGCCCGTCGTGGGACAACATACAATGAGCAGTTCTTC.

This clonotype showed up just a few times. This chain links TRBV5-1 with TRBJ2-7; D might be TRBD1 (6 bases). This CDR3 contains 16 residues. Looked up from germline, CDR1 is SGHRS and CDR2 is YFSETQ. The germline V and J ends were trimmed by 0 bases and 0 bases, with 13 bases remaining between them. CDR3 residues: CASSLGHRDTSYEQYF. Here the CDR3 DNA reads TGCGCCAGCAGCTTGGGCCACCGGGACACCTCCTACGAGCAGTACTTC.

This clonotype was counted only a few times. The J gene is TRBJ2-7, the V gene TRBV7-2; no clear D gene. V dropped 2 bases and J dropped 5 bases, with 10 bases sitting between them. The germline V gene encodes CDR1 SGHTA and CDR2 FQGNSA. This CDR3 contains 13 residues. The chain's CDR3 is CASSLMGMDEQYF. The CDR3, as DNA: TGTGCCAGCAGCTTAATGGGAATGGACGAGCAGTACTTC. The variable domain in full, completed from reference TRBV7-2 and TRBJ2-7, reads GAGVSQSPSNKVTEKGKDVELRCDPISGHTALYWYRQSLGQGLEFLIYFQGNSAPDKSGLPSDRFSAERTGGSVSTLTIQRTQQEDSAVYLCASSLMGMDEQYFGPGTRLTVT.

A few counts support this clonotype. The chain carries TRBV2 and TRBJ2-5, with 11 bases matching TRBD2. Germline trimming cut 2 bases from V and 5 bases from J; bases unmatched to any gene: 7. This CDR3 region has 16 residues. Germline V gene sequence: CDR1 SNHLY, CDR2 FYNNEI. This chain's CDR3 is CASSERLAGIGETQYF. The CDR3, as DNA: TGTGCCAGCAGTGAAAGACTAGCGGGAATTGGGGAGACCCAGTACTTC. Together with reference TRBV2 and TRBJ2-5, the CDR3 gives the full variable domain: EPEVTQTPSHQVTQMGQEVILRCVPISNHLYFYWYRQILGQKVEFLVSFYNNEISEKSEIFDDQFSVERPDGSNFTLKIRSTKLEDSAMYFCASSERLAGIGETQYFGPGTRLLVL.

This clonotype was picked up a small number of times. The rearrangement uses TRBV2 and TRBJ1-2; D possibly corresponds to TRBD1 (6 bases). Per the germline V gene, CDR1 is SNHLY and CDR2 is FYNNEI. Trimming took 3 bases from V and 8 from J, leaving 13 bases between them. There are 13 residues in the CDR3. CDR3 sequence: CASSEDRPKGYTF. The CDR3 bases are TGTGCCAGCAGTGAGGACAGACCCAAGGGCTACACCTTC.

This clonotype was counted between two and nine times. This rearrangement joins TRBV29-1 to TRBJ2-3, with a tentative D call TRBD2 (6 bases). Between the trimmed V and J ends, which lost 2 bases and 4 bases, there was a span of 7 bases. This CDR3 has 12 residues. Germline CDR1 is SQVTM and CDR2 is ANQGSEA. CDR3 in DNA: TGCAGCGTTGAACTAGCGCCAGATACGCAGTATTTT. As protein: CSVELAPDTQYF.

This clonotype occurred a few times. The chain uses TRBV7-2 and TRBJ2-2, with 13 bases lining up with TRBD2. Germline V gene data show CDR1 as SGHTA and CDR2 as FQGNSA. The CDR3 sequence is 17 residues long. Unmatched junction bases numbered 9, after V lost 5 bases and J lost 6 bases. The CDR3: CASSPGLAGAFPGELFF. The CDR3 DNA reads TGTGCCAGCAGCCCCGGACTAGCGGGGGCATTCCCCGGGGAGCTGTTTTTT.

This chain links TRBV20-1 with TRBJ2-6; TRBD1 matches 7 bases. Germline V gene sequence: CDR1 DFQATT, CDR2 SNEGSKA (reference sequence). The CDR3 consists of 16 residues. The V segment lost 2 bases and the J segment 0 bases; nucleotides outside the gene matches: 4. CDR3 in amino acids: CSARLGGLSGANVLTF. The CDR3 DNA reads as TGCAGTGCTAGACTAGGGGGCCTCTCTGGGGCCAACGTCCTGACTTTC.